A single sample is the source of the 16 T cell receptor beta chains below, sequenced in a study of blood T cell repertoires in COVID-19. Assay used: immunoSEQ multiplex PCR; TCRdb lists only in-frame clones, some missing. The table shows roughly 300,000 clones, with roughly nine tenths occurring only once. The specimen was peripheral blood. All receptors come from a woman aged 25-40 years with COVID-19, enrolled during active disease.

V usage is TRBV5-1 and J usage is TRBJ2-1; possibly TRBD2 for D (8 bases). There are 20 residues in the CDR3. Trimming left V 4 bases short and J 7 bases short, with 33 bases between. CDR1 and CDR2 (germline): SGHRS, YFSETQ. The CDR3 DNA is TGCGCCAGCAGCAGTTGGTGGGGGACAGTATGGGGACTAGTGGGGAATGAGCAGTTCTTC. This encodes CASSSWWGTVWGLVGNEQFF.

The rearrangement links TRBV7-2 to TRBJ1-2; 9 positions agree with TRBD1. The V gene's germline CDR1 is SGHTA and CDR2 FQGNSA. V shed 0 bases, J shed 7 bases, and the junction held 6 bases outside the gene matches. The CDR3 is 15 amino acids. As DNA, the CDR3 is TGTGCCAGCAGCTTAGCGGGACAGGGAAAAGCTGGCTACACCTTC. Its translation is CASSLAGQGKAGYTF.

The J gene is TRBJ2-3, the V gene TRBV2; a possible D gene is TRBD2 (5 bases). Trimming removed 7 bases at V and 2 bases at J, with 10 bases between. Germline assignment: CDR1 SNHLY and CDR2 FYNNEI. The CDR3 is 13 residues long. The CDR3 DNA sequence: TGTGCCAGCATGCAGCGGTACACAGATACGCAGTATTTT. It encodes CASMQRYTDTQYF.

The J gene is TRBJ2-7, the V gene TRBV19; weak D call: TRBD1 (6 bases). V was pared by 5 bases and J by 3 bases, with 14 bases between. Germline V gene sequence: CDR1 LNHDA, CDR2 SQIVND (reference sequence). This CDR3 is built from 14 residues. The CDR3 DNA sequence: TGTGCCAGTAGTTCCTACCAGGGGAACTACGAGCAGTACTTC. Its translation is CASSSYQGNYEQYF.

CDR3 region: CASSFSGSNTGELFF. The CDR3 DNA sequence: TGTGCCAGCAGCTTTTCGGGGTCGAACACCGGGGAGCTGTTTTTT. This chain uses TRBV11-3 with TRBJ2-2, with D perhaps matching TRBD2 (5 bases). V lost 3 bases, J lost 0 bases, and 8 bases lay in between. The germline CDR1 and CDR2 sequences are SGHNT and YENEEA. The CDR3 totals 15 residues.

The CDR3 region has the DNA TGCGCCAGCAGCCACCCAGGGGATGGCACTGAAGCTTTCTTT. Protein: CASSHPGDGTEAFF. This chain links TRBV10-2 with TRBJ1-1, with a tentative D call TRBD1 (6 bases). Deletions cut 6 bases from V and 4 bases from J, with 15 bases between. CDR3 length: 14 amino acids. Germline loops: CDR1 WSHSY, CDR2 SAAADI.

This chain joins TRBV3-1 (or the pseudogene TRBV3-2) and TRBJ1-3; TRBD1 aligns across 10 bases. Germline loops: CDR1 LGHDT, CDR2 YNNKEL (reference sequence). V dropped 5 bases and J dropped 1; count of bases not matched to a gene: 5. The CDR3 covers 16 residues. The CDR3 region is CASSYRDRGSGNTIYF. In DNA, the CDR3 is TGTGCCAGCAGCTACCGGGACAGGGGTTCTGGAAACACCATATATTTT.

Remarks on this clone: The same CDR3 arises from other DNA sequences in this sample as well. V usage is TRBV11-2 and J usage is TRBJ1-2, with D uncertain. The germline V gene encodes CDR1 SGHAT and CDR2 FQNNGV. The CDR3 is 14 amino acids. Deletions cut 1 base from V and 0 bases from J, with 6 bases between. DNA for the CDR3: TGTGCCAGCAGCTTAGCAGGTTCTAACTATGGCTACACCTTC. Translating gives CASSLAGSNYGYTF.

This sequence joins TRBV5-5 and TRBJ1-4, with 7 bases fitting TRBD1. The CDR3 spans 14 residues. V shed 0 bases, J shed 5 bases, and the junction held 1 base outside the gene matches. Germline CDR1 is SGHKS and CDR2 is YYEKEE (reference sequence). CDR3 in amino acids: CASSLVGGNEKLFF. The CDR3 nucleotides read TGTGCCAGCAGCTTGGTAGGGGGCAATGAAAAACTGTTTTTT. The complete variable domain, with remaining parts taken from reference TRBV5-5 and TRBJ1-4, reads DAGVTQSPTHLIKTRGQQVTLRCSPISGHKSVSWYQQVLGQGPQFIFQYYEKEERGRGNFPDRFSARQFPNYSSELNVNALLLGDSALYLCASSLVGGNEKLFFGSGTQLSVL.

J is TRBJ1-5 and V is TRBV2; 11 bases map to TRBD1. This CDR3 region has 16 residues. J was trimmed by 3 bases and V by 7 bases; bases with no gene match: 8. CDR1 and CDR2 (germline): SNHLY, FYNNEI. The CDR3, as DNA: TGTGCCAGCAAAGAGGGACAGGGGGGATCCAATCAGCCCCAGCATTTT. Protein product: CASKEGQGGSNQPQHF. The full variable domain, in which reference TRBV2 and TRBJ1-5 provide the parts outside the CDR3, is EPEVTQTPSHQVTQMGQEVILRCVPISNHLYFYWYRQILGQKVEFLVSFYNNEISEKSEIFDDQFSVERPDGSNFTLKIRSTKLEDSAMYFCASKEGQGGSNQPQHFGDGTRLSIL.

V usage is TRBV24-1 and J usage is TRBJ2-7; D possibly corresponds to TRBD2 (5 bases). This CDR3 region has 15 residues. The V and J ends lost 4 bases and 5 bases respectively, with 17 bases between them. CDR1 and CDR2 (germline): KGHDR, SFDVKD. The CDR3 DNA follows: TGTGCCACCAGTGACCGGGGTACCCTTACTCACGAGCAGTACTTC. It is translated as CATSDRGTLTHEQYF.

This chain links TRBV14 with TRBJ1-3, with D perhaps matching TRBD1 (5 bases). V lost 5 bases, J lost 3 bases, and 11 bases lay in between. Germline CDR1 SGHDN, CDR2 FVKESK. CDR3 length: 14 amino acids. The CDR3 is CASSFGGFGNTIYF. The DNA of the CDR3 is TGTGCCAGCAGCTTCGGGGGGTTTGGAAACACCATATATTTT.

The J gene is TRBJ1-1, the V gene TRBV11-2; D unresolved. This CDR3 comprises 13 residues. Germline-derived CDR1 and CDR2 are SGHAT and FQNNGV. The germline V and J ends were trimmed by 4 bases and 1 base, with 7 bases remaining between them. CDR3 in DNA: TGTGCCAGCAGCTCAACACCGAACACTGAAGCTTTCTTT. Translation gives CASSSTPNTEAFF.

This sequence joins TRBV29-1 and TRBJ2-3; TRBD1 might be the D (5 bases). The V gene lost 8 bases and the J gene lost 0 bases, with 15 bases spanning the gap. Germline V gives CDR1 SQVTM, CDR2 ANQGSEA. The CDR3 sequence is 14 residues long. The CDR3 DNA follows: TGCAGCCACTTCGACAGCACCAGCACAGATACGCAGTATTTT. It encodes CSHFDSTSTDTQYF.

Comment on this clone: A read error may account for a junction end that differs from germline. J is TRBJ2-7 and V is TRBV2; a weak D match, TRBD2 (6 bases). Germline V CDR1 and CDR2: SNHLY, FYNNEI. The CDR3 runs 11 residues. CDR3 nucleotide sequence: TGTGCCAGCAGCCCTCTCGTAGGCGGGGACTTC. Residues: CASSPLVGGDF.

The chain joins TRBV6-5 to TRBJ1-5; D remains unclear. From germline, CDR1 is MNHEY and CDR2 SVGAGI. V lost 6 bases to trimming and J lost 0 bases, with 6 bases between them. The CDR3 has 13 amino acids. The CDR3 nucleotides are TGTGCCAGCAGCCTTCTTAGCAATCAGCCCCAGCATTTT. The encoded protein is CASSLLSNQPQHF.